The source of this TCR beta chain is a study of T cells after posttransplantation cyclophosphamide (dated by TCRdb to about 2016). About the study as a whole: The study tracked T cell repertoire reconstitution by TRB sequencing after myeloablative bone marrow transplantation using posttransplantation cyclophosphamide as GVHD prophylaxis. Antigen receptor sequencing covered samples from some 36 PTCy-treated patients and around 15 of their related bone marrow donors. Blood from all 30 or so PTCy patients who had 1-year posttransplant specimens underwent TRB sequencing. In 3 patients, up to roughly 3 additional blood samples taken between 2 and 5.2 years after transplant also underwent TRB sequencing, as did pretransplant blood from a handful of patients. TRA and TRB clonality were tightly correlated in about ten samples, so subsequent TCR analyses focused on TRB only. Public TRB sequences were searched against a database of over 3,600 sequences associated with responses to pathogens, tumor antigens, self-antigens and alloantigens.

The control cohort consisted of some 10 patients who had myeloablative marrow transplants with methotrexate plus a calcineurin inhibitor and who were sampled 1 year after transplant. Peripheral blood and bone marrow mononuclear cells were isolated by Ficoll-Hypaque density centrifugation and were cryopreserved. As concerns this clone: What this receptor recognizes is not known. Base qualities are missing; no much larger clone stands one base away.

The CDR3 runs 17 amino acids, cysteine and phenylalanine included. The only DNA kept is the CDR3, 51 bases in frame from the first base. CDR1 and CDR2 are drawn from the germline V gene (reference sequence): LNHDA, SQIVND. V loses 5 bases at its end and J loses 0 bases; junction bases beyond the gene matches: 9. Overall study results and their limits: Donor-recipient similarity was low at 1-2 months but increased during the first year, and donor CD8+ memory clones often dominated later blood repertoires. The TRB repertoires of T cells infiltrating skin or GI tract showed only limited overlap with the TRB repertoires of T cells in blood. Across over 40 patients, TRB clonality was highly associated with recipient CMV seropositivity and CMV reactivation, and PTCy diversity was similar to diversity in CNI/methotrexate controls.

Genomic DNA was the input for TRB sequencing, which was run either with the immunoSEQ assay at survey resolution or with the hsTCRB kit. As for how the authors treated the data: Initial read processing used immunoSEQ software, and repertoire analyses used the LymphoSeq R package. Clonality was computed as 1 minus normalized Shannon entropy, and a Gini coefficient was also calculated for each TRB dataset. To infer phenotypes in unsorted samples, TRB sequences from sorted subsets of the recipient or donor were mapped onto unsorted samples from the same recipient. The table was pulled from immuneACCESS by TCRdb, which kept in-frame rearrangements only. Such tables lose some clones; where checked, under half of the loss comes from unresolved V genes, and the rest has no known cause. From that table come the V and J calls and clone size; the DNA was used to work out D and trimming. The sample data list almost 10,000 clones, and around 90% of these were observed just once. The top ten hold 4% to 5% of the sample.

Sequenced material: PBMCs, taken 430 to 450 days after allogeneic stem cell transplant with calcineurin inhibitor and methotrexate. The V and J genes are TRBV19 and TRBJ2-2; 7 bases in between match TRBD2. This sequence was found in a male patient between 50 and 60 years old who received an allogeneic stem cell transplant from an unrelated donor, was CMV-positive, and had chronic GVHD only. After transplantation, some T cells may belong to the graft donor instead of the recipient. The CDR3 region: CASSWGRAGTNTGELFF. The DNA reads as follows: TGTGCCAGTAGTTGGGGGAGGGCGGGAACGAACACCGGGGAGCTGTTTTTT.